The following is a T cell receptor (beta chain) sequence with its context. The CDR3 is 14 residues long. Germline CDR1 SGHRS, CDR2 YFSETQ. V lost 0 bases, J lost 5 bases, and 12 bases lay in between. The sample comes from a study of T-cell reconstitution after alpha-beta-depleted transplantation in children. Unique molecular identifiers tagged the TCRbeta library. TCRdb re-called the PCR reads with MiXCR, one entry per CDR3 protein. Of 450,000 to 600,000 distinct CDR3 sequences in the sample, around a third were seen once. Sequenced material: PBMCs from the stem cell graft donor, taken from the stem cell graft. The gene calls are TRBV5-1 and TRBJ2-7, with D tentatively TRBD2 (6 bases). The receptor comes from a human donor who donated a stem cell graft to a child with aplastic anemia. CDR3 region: CASSLVGGGDEQYF. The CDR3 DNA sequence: TGCGCCAGCAGCTTGGTTGGGGGAGGCGACGAGCAGTACTTC.